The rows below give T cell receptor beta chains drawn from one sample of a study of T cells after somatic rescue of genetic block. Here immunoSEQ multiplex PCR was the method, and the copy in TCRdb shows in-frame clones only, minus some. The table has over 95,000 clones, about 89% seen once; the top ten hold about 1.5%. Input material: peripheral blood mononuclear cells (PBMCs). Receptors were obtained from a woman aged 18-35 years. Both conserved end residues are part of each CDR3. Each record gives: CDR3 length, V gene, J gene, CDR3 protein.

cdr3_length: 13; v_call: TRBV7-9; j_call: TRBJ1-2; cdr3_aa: CASSSKTGYGYTF
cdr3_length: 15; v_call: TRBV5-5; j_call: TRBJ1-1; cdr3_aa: CASTPRGVTGTEAFF
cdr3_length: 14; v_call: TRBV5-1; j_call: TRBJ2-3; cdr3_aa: CASSSDWITDTQYF
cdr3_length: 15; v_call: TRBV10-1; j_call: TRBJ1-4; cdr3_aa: CASSGGRRSNEKLFF
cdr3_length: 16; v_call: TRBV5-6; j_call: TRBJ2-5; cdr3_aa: CASSSLKGPGQETQYF
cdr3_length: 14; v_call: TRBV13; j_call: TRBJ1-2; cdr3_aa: CASIKGGVRDGYTF
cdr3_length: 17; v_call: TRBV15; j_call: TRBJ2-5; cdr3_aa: CATSRGGSGGTQETQYF
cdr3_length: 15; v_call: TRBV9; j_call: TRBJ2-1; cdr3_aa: CASSVRPHEDNEQFF
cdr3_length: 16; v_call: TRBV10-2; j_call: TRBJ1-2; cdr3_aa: CASSDAFTGGGYGYTF
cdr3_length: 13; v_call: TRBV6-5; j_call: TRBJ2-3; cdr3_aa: CAIRRGSTDTQYF
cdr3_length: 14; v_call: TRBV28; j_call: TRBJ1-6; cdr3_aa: CASRTGSHNSPLHF
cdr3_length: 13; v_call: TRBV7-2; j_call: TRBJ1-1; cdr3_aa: CASSSNRGVEAFF
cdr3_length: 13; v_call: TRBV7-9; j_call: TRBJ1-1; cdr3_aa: CASSAAVNTEAFF
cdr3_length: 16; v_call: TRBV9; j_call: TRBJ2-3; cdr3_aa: CASSVGGSGVLDTQYF
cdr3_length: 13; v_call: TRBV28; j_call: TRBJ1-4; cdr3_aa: CASGTGGNEKLFF
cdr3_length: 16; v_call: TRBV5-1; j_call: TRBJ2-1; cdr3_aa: CASSFLGQGARNEQFF
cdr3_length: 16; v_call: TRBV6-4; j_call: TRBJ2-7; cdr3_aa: CASSPVIGTGVYEQYF
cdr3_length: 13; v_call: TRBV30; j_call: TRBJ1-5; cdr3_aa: CAWSLQADQPQHF
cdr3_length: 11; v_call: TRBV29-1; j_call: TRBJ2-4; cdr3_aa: CSTRLEGIQYF
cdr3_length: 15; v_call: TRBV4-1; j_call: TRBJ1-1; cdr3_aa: CASSQGTQMNTEAFF
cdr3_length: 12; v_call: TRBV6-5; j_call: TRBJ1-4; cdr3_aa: CASSVRGEKLFF
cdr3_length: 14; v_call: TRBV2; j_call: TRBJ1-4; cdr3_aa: CASRVTGPNEKLFF
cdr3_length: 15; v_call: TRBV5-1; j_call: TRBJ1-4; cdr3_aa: CASSELGTHAEKLFF
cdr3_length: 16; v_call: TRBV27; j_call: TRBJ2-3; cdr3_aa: CASSSRTGVGVDTQYF
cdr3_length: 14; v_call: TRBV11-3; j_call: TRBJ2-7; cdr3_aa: CASSVDREDYEQYF
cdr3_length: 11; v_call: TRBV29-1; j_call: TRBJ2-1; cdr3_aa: CSGGRTYEQFF
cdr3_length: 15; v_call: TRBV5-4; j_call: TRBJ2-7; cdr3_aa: CASSPPRTGVDEQYF
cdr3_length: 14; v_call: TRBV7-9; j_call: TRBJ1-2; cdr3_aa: CASSSVGANYGYTF
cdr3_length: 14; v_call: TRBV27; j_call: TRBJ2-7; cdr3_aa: CASSSGQGFDEQYF
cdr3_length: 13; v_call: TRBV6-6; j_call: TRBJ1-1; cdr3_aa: CASSPGSNTEAFF
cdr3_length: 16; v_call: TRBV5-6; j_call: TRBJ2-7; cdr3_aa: CASSHYRTGRSYEQYF
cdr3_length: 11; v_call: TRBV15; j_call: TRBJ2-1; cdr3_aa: CATSREDEQFF
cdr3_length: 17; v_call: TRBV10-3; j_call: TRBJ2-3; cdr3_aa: CAISGTSGASSTDTQYF
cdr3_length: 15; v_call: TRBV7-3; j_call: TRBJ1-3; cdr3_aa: CASSLTGTDGNTIYF
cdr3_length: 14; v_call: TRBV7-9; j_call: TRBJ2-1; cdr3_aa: CASSPGTSGEEQFF
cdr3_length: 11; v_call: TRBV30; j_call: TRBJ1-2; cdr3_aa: CAWSQGGGYTF
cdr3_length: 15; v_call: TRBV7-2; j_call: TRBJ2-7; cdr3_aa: CASSLGTGVSYEQYF
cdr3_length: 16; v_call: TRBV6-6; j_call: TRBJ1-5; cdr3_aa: CASSYGAGVYNQPQHF
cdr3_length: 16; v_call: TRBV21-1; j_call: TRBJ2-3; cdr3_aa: CASSRDRGLKRDTQYF
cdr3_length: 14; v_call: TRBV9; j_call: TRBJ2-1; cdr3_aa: CASSVSGKVNEQFF
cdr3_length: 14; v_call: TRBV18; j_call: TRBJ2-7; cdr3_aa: CASSPVRITYEQYF
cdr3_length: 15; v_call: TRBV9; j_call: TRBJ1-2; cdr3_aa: CASSPRQGLNYGYTF
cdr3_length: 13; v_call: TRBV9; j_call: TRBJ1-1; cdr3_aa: CASSVVLGTEAFF
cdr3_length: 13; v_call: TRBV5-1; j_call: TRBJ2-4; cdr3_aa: CASSGGDLEFQYF
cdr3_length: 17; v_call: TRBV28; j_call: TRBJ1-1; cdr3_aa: CASSPLKGQGIVTEAFF
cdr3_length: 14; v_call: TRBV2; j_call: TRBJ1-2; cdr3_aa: CASRMGGANYGYTF
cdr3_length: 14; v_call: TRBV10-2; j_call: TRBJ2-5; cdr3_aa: CASSERLLVRTQYF
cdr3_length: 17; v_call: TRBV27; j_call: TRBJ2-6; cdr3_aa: CASTMRRVSNGANVLTF
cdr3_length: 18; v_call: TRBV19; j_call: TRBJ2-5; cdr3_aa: CASSIDPKKRGGLETQYF
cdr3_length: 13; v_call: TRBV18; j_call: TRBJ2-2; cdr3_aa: CASSQQGAGELFF
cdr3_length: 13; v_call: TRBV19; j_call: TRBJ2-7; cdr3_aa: CASSPQISYEQYF
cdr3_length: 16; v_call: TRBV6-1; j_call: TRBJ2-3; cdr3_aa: CASSDTGEGGTDTQYF
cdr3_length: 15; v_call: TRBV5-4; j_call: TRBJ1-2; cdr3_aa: CASSPNSNFSYGYTF